This T cell receptor beta chain originates from a study of regulatory T cells in long-lasting Graves disease. Whole-study findings and limits: Limited samples may have lowered accuracy. Persistent patients had a count of shared public clonotypes (approximately 2,800) that exceeded that of new patients (966).

The table lists this clonotype with many counts. Antigen unknown. Noted time point: newly diagnosed GD, antithyroid drugs for less than 3 months. The TCR library was made from RNA extracted from PBMCs. The CDR3 consists of 15 residues. Germline V gene data show CDR1 as MNHEY and CDR2 as SMNVEV (reference sequence). V was clipped by 6 bases and J by 3 bases, with 17 bases between them. In building TCR beta libraries, iRepertoire HTBI primers were used together with Arm-PCR of CDR3 regions. TCRdb ran MiXCR on the multiplex PCR reads and lists one entry per CDR3 protein. The table records about 400,000 distinct CDR3 sequences, 15% of them present only once. This same sample was also part of a study on T cells in Graves' hyperthyroidism and ophthalmopathy. That work adds: Most clonotypes expanded in the thyroid (above 0.001) were also present in blood.

The genes are TRBV27 and TRBJ2-5; a possible D gene is TRBD2 (5 bases). The TCR was taken from a woman aged 40 to 55 with Graves disease. Sequencing used peripheral blood mononuclear cells (PBMCs), obtained at new diagnosis, from a patient treated with antithyroid drugs. The DNA of the CDR3 is TGTGCCAGCAGACGGTCTACCCGGGGAGAAGAGACCCAGTACTTC. Its translation is CASRRSTRGEETQYF.